This T cell receptor (beta chain) came from a study of spatial heterogeneity in lung cancer. Study context: Available follow-up PBMC samples, collected a median of roughly 2 years post-resection, were sequenced. Alpha-chain sequences were consistently detected in smaller numbers than beta-chain sequences.

J lost 7 bases, V lost 1 base, and 7 bases had no gene match. The length of the CDR3 is 14 residues. Germline CDR1 and CDR2: LGHDT and YNNKEL (reference sequence). About this clonotype itself: This beta chain is a stray read from a library made for alpha chains; its abundance is not meaningful.

Time point indicated: blood at routine non-recurrence follow-up after resection. TCRdb ran MiXCR on the 5' RACE reads and lists one entry per CDR3 protein. Here the sample spans about 160 distinct CDR3 sequences, about 40% being singletons. The source is a male donor with early-stage non-small cell lung cancer. The chain has TRBV3-1 and TRBJ2-7, with 7 bases aligning to TRBD1. The sample here was PBMCs, taken at follow-up. The CDR3 spells CASSQAYRGQEQYF. CDR3 DNA: TGTGCCAGCAGCCAAGCCTACAGGGGACAAGAGCAGTACTTC.